The subject of this entry is one T cell receptor (beta chain). What it recognizes is unknown. The same CDR3 arises from other DNA sequences in this sample as well. Germline V gene sequence: CDR1 SGHTA, CDR2 FQGTGA. CDR3 length: 12 amino acids. Trimming at V came to 6 bases and at J to 7 bases, leaving 1 base not matched to a gene. Assay used: immunoSEQ multiplex PCR; TCRdb lists only in-frame clones, some missing. The table includes 2 million to 2.5 million clones, roughly 93% detected once. The data stem from a study of shared clonotypes between healthy human individuals. Findings and limits, study-wide: What limited the represented genetic and exposure-history diversity was the small number of donors. What rarefaction showed was incomplete sorted-subset sequencing despite large depth. Relative to their counterparts shared across all four donors, non-shared clonotypes exhibited diminished generation probabilities.

Negatively enriched CD4+ T cells were divided by CD45RA into naive and memory. This receptor was identified in a man aged 18 to 30 in good health. Some clones in this sample may be carry-over from other donors' samples. Sequenced sample: naive CD4+ T cells from PBMCs. Described subset: CD45RA+ positively selected. V and J are TRBV7-3 and TRBJ2-2; 8 positions agree with TRBD2. CDR3 nucleotides: TGTGCCAGCAGTCGGGAGGGCGGGGAGCTGTTTTTT. Protein product: CASSREGGELFF.